This T cell receptor beta chain was recorded in a study of blood T cell repertoires in COVID-19. Study details: Spain, Italy and the United States supplied samples that represented acute and convalescent COVID-19. T cells, B-cell-depleted T cells, or PBMCs supplied cDNA or gDNA.

Germline loops: CDR1 LGHDT, CDR2 YNNKEL (reference sequence). V dropped 4 bases and J dropped 0; count of bases not matched to a gene: 6. The CDR3 covers 16 residues. In the original processing: Reference gene primer amplification gave nucleated cell count estimates. Clones were read by immunoSEQ multiplex PCR, and TCRdb kept only the in-frame ones, dropping some. That table is the source of V, J and clone size, and D and trimming were worked out from the DNA. The sample lists just under 300,000 clones, approximately 86% occurring once. This TCR was recovered from a man between 65 and 80 years old with acute or convalescent COVID-19. Sequencing was done on a sample of peripheral blood. The chain combines TRBV3-1 (or the pseudogene TRBV3-2) with TRBJ2-3; 8 bases match TRBD2. CDR3 amino acids: CASSPGGGRSTDTQYF. The CDR3 DNA reads TGTGCCAGCAGCCCGGGCGGGGGGAGGAGCACAGATACGCAGTATTTT.